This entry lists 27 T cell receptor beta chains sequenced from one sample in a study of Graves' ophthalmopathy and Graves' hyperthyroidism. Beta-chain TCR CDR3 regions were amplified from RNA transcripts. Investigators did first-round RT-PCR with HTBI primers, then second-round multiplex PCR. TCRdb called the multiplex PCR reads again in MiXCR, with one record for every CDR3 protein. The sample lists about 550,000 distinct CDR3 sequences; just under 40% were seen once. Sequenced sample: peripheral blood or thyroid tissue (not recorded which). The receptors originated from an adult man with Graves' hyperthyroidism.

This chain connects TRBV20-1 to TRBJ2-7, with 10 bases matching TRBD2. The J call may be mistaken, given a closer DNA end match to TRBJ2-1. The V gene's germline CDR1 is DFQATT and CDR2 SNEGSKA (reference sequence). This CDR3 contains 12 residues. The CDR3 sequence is CSATSGRDEQFF. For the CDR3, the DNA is TGCAGTGCTACGAGCGGGAGGGATGAGCAGTTCTTC.

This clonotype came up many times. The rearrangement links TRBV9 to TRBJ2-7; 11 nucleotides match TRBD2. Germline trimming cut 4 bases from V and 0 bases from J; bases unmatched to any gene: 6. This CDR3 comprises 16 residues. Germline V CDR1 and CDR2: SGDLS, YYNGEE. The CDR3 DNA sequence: TGTGCCAGCAGCTTACTAGCGGGAGCGAACTCCTACGAGCAGTACTTC. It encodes CASSLLAGANSYEQYF.

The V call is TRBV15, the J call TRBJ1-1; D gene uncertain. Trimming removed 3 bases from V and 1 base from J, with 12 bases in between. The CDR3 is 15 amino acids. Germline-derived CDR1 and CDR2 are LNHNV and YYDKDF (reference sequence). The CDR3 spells CATSSVASRNTEAFF. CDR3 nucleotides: TGTGCCACCAGCAGCGTAGCCAGCCGGAACACTGAAGCTTTCTTT. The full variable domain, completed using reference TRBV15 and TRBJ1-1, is DAMVIQNPRYQVTQFGKPVTLSCSQTLNHNVMYWYQQKSSQAPKLLFHYYDKDFNNEADTPDNFQSRRPNTSFCFLDIRSPGLGDTAMYLCATSSVASRNTEAFFGQGTRLTVV.

CDR3 in amino acids: CASSQFSSGANVLTF. The CDR3 nucleotides are TGTGCCAGCAGCCAATTCAGCTCTGGGGCCAACGTCCTGACTTTC. This chain connects TRBV7-2 to TRBJ2-6, with no clear D. Trimming cost V 5 bases and J 0 bases, with 8 bases left between them. The CDR3 is 15 amino acids. CDR1 is SGHTA and CDR2 is FQGNSA in the germline V gene.

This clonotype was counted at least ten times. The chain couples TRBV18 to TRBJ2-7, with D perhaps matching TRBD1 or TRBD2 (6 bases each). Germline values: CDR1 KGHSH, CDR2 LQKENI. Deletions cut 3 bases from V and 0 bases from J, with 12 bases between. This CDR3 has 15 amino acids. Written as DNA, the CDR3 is TGTGCCAGCTCACCCAACGGGGGCAGCTCCTACGAGCAGTACTTC. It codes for CASSPNGGSSYEQYF. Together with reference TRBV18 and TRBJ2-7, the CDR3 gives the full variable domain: NAGVMQNPRHLVRRRGQEARLRCSPMKGHSHVYWYRQLPEEGLKFMVYLQKENIIDESGMPKERFSAEFPKEGPSILRIQQVVRGDSAAYFCASSPNGGSSYEQYFGPGTRLTVT.

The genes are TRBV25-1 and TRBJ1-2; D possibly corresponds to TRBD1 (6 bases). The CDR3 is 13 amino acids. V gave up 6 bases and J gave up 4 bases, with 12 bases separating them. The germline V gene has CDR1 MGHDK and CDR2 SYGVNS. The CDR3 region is CASRGGRSYGYTF. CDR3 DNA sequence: TGTGCCAGCAGAGGGGGACGGAGCTATGGCTACACCTTC.

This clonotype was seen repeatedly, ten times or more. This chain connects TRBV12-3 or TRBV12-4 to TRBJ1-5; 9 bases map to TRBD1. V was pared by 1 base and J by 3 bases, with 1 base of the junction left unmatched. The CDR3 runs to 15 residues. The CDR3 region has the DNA TGTGCCAGCAGTTTAGACAGGGGGCACAATCAGCCCCAGCATTTT. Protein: CASSLDRGHNQPQHF.

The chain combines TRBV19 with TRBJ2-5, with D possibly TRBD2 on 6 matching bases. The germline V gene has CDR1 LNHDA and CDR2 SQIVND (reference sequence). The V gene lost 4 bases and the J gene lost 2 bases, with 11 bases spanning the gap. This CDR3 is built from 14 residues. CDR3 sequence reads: CASSTLLAQETQYF. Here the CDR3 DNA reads TGTGCCAGTAGTACGCTACTAGCTCAAGAGACCCAGTACTTC.

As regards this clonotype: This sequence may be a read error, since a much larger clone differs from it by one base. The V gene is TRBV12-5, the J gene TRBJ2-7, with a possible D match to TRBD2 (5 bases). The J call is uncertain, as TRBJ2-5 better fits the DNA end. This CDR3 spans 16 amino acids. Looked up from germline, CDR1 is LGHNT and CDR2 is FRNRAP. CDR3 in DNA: TGTGCCAGCAGCCCCACTGGACGGGGAGTCCAAGAGACCCAGTACTTC. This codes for CASSPTGRGVQETQYF.

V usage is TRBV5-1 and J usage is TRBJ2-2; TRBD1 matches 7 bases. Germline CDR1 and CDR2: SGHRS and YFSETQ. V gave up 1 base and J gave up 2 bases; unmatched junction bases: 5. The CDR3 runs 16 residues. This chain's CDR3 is CASSLTGAQNTGELFF. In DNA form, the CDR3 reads TGCGCCAGCAGCTTGACAGGGGCTCAAAACACCGGGGAGCTGTTTTTT.

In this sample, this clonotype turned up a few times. The DNA for the CDR3 is TGCGCCAGCAGCCAAGAGTCCACAGGGGCCCTCAACTATGGCTACACCTTC. This sequence encodes CASSQESTGALNYGYTF. The genes are TRBV4-1 and TRBJ1-2; 7 bases are shared with TRBD1. This CDR3 spans 17 amino acids. V shed 0 bases and J 2 bases; nucleotides not matched to a gene: 9. Germline CDR1 is MGHRA and CDR2 is YSYEKL.

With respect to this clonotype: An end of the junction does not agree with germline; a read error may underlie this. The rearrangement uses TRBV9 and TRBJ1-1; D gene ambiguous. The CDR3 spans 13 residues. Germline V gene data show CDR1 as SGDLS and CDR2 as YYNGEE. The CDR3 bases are TGTGCCGGCAGCGTGGCAATGAACACTGAAGCTTTCTTT. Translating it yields CAGSVAMNTEAFF.

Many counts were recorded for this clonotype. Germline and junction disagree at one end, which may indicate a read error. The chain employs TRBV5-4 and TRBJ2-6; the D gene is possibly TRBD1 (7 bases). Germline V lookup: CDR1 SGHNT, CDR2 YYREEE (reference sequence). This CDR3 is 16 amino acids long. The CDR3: CAISIPGGTGANVLTF. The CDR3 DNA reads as TGTGCCATCAGCATACCAGGGGGGACCGGGGCCAACGTCCTGACTTTC.

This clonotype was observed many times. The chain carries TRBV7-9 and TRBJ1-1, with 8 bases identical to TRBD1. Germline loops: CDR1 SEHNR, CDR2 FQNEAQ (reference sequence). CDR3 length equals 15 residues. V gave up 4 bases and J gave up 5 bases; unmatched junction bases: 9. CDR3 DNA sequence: TGTGCCAGCAGCTCCGACCATGACAGGGGAACTGAAGCTTTCTTT. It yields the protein CASSSDHDRGTEAFF.

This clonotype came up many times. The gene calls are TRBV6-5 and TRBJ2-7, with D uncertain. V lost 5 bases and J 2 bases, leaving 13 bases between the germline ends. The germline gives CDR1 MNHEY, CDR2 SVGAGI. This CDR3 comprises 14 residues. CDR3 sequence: CASSPRSNPYEQYF. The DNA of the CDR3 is TGTGCCAGCAGTCCAAGGAGCAACCCCTACGAGCAGTACTTC.

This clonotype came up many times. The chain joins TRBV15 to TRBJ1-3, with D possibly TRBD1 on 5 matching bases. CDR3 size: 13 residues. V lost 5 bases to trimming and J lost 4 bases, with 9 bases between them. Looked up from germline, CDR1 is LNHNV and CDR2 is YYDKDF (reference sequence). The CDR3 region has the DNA TGTGCCACCAGCGGGAGACAGGGAAACACCATATATTTT. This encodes CATSGRQGNTIYF.

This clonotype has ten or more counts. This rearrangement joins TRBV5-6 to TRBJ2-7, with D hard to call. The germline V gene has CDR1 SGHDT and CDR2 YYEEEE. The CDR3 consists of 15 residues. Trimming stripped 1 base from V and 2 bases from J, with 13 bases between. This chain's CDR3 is CASSLRWQATYEQYF. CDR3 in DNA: TGTGCCAGCAGCTTGAGGTGGCAGGCCACCTACGAGCAGTACTTC.

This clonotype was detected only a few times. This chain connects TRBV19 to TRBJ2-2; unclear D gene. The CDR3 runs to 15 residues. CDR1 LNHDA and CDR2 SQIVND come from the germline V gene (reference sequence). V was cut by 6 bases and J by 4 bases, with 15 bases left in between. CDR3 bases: TGTGCCAGTAGAAGCCAACCCGACTTCACCGGGGAGCTGTTTTTT. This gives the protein CASRSQPDFTGELFF.

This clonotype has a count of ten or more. CDR3 amino acids: CASSRQSDMNTEAFF. The CDR3 region has the DNA TGTGCCAGCAGCCGACAGTCTGACATGAACACTGAAGCTTTCTTT. J is TRBJ1-1 and V is TRBV7-6, with D perhaps matching TRBD1 (5 bases). The CDR3 runs 15 residues. V lost 5 bases to trimming and J lost 0 bases, with 13 bases between them. From germline, CDR1 is SGHVS and CDR2 FNYEAQ.

CDR3 residues: CATSSREGSYEQYF. DNA for the CDR3: TGTGCCACCAGCAGCCGGGAGGGGTCCTACGAGCAGTACTTC. The V gene is TRBV15, the J gene TRBJ2-7; 8 bases are shared with TRBD2. The CDR3 consists of 14 residues. Germline V gene data show CDR1 as LNHNV and CDR2 as YYDKDF (reference sequence). With V trimmed by 3 bases and J by 1 base, 2 bases remained unmatched.

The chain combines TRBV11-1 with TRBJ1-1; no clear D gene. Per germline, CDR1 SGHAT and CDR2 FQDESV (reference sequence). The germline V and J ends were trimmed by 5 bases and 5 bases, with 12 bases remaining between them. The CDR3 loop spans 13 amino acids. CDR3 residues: CASSLPERTEAFF. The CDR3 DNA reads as TGTGCCAGCAGCCTCCCGGAGAGGACTGAAGCTTTCTTT. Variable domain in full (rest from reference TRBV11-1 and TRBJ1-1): EAEVAQSPRYKITEKSQAVAFWCDPISGHATLYWYRQILGQGPELLVQFQDESVVDDSQLPKDRFSAERLKGVDSTLKIQPAELGDSAMYLCASSLPERTEAFFGQGTRLTVV.

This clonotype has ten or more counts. The CDR3 loop reads CASSERAPNPYYGYTF. CDR3 DNA: TGTGCCAGCAGTGAAAGGGCCCCCAACCCCTACTATGGCTACACCTTC. This chain links TRBV2 with TRBJ1-2, with unresolved D. V was cut by 2 bases and J by 3 bases, with 16 bases left in between. Per germline, CDR1 SNHLY and CDR2 FYNNEI. CDR3 size: 16 residues. Looking up the rest from reference TRBV2 and TRBJ1-2 gives the full variable domain: EPEVTQTPSHQVTQMGQEVILRCVPISNHLYFYWYRQILGQKVEFLVSFYNNEISEKSEIFDDQFSVERPDGSNFTLKIRSTKLEDSAMYFCASSERAPNPYYGYTFGSGTRLTVV.

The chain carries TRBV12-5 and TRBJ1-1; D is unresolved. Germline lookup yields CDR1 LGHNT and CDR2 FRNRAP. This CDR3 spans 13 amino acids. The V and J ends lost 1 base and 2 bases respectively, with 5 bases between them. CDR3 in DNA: TGTGCTAGTGGTTTGGGGGGAAACACTGAAGCTTTCTTT. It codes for CASGLGGNTEAFF.

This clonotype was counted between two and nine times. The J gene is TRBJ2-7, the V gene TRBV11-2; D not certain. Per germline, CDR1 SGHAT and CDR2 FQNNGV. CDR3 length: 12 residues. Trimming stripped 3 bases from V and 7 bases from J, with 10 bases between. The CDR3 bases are TGTGCCAGCAGCTTCGGGTTCAATGAGCAGTACTTC. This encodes CASSFGFNEQYF.

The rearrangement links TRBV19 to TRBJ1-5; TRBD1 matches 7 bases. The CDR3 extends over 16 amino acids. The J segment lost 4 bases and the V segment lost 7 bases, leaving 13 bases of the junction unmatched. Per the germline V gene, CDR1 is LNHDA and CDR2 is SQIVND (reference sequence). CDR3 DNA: TGTGCCAGTAATCTCCGGGACAGAGCATATAATCAGCCCCAGCATTTT. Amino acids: CASNLRDRAYNQPQHF.

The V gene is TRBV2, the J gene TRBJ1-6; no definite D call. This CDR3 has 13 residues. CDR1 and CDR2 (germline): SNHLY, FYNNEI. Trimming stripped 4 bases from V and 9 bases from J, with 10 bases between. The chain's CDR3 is CASSVGIGSPLHF. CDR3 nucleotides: TGTGCCAGCAGTGTAGGCATTGGTTCACCCCTCCACTTT.

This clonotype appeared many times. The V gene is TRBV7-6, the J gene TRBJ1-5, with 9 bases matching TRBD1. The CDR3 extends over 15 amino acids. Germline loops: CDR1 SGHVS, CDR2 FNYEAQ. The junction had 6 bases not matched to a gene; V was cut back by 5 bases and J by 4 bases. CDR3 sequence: CASSKGQGGNQPQHF. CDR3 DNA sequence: TGTGCCAGCAGCAAGGGACAGGGAGGGAATCAGCCCCAGCATTTT. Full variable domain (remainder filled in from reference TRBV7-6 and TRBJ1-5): GAGVSQSPRYKVTKRGQDVALRCDPISGHVSLYWYRQALGQGPEFLTYFNYEAQQDKSGLPNDRFSAERPEGSISTLTIQRTEQRDSAMYRCASSKGQGGNQPQHFGDGTRLSIL.